This T cell receptor (beta chain) comes out of a study of T-cell reconstitution after alpha-beta-depleted transplantation in children. This clonotype was seen more than once but under ten times. The junction shows a germline mismatch at one end, possibly a read error. Using unique molecular identifiers, the investigators prepared the TCRbeta library. Using its own MiXCR run on the PCR reads, TCRdb lists one record per CDR3 protein. The table has hundreds of thousands of distinct CDR3 sequences, 16% seen once. Germline CDR1 DFQATT, CDR2 SNEGSKA (reference sequence). The CDR3 has 11 residues. V usage is TRBV20-1 and J usage is TRBJ2-1; TRBD1 aligns across 7 bases. The origin of this receptor is a human donor who donated a stem cell graft to a child with acute myeloid leukemia. The starting material was PBMCs from the stem cell graft donor, obtained from the stem cell graft. The CDR3 DNA sequence: TGCAGTGCTAGATTGACAGGGTACCGGATCTTC. Protein: CSARLTGYRIF.